This T cell receptor (beta chain) was sequenced during a study of CD8+CD57+ T cells in acquired aplastic anemia. Study background: The average for DNA from sorted CD4+ and CD8+ cells was 3 to 4 ug.

Genomic DNA, the template, was used for profiling of the TCR beta VDJ and CDR3. TCRdb re-analysed the reads in MiXCR, keeping a single row per CDR3 protein. The sample lists 120,000 or so distinct CDR3 sequences, approximately 41% occurring once. Flow cytometry had shown expanded CD8+CD57+ cells in the patients chosen for sequencing. This clonotype originated in a human donor with aplastic anemia. The sequenced sample consisted of sorted CD4+, CD8+, or CD8+CD57+ T cells (not recorded which) from PBMCs.

CDR3 sequence reads: CSARGGTSGETQYF. CDR3 bases: TGCAGTGCTAGAGGAGGGACTAGCGGTGAGACCCAGTACTTC. V is TRBV20-1 and J is TRBJ2-5; 11 positions agree with TRBD2. The CDR3 covers 14 residues. Per the germline V gene, CDR1 is DFQATT and CDR2 is SNEGSKA (reference sequence). With V trimmed by 1 base and J by 5 bases, 3 bases remained unmatched.